This T cell receptor (beta chain) was identified in a study of blood T cells in healthy people across ages. Findings and limits, study-wide: PBMCs left unsorted prevented a conclusive naive versus antigen-experienced comparison.

Peripheral blood, roughly 9.3 milliliters per donor, was collected. Each sample provided at least 5 micrograms of extracted total RNA. Together with a sample-barcoded 5' primer, a J-beta primer mix was included in a second PCR lasting about 7 to 11 cycles. Researchers report that a template-switch adaptor with 12 random nucleotides tagged each cDNA molecule. TCRdb recomputed calls from the 5' RACE reads with MiXCR, one row per CDR3 protein. The sample includes 1.5 million to 1.9 million distinct CDR3 sequences, under 55% of them seen just once. CDR1 is SQVTM, CDR2 ANQGSEA, per germline. CDR3 length: 16 amino acids. Regarding this clonotype: Its antigen is not identified. One end of the junction varies from germline; a read error may be responsible.

The rearrangement joins TRBV29-1 to TRBJ2-3, with 9 bases identical to TRBD2. Sequenced: blood. This TCR was sampled from a woman younger than 35 in good health. CDR3 amino acids: CSVEDLGSGGTDAQYF. The DNA of the CDR3 is TGCAGCGTTGAAGATCTAGGTAGCGGGGGCACAGATGCGCAGTATTTT.